Listed here are 5 T cell receptor beta chains from one sample, sequenced in a study of technical replicates of blood from a few donors. TCRdb's table, derived via immunoSEQ multiplex PCR, lists solely in-frame clones and lacks some. This sample yields roughly 87,000 clones, of which around 95% are seen a single time; 0.2% to 0.25% belongs to the top ten. The material sequenced was T cells isolated from PBMCs. Receptors originate from a human donor in good health.

This chain connects TRBV25-1 to TRBJ2-5, with 9 bases matching TRBD2. The germline gives CDR1 MGHDK, CDR2 SYGVNS. CDR3 length equals 14 residues. Germline trimming cut 3 bases from V and 5 bases from J; bases unmatched to any gene: 4. The CDR3 here is CASSDLAGPETQYF. The CDR3 region has the DNA TGTGCCAGCAGTGACCTAGCGGGGCCCGAGACCCAGTACTTC. The variable domain in full, completed from reference TRBV25-1 and TRBJ2-5, reads EADIYQTPRYLVIGTGKKITLECSQTMGHDKMYWYQQDPGMELHLIHYSYGVNSTEKGDLSSESTVSRIRTEHFPLTLESARPSHTSQYLCASSDLAGPETQYFGPGTRLLVL.

V and J are TRBV4-1 and TRBJ1-2; TRBD1 matches at 9 bases. This CDR3 has 16 amino acids. J gave up 1 base and V 0 bases, and 3 bases lay outside the gene matches. Germline lookup yields CDR1 MGHRA and CDR2 YSYEKL. This CDR3 reads CASSQEQGALNYGYTF. CDR3 sequence (DNA): TGCGCCAGCAGCCAAGAACAGGGGGCGCTTAACTATGGCTACACCTTC.

The rearrangement links TRBV25-1 to TRBJ1-2; TRBD1 might be the D (6 bases). The CDR3 loop spans 14 amino acids. CDR1 is MGHDK, CDR2 SYGVNS, per germline. V was clipped by 3 bases and J by 5 bases, with 13 bases between them. The CDR3 sequence: CASSDLGRGYGYTF. The CDR3 DNA reads as TGTGCCAGCAGTGATTTGGGCAGGGGATATGGCTACACCTTC.

The rearrangement uses TRBV10-1 and TRBJ2-3, with a weak D call TRBD2 (5 bases). V was cut by 2 bases and J by 4 bases, with 16 bases left in between. The CDR3 has 16 amino acids. Germline CDR1 and CDR2: WNHNN and SYGVQD (reference sequence). The CDR3 sequence: CASSERRGGRADTQYF. The CDR3 nucleotides read TGCGCCAGCAGTGAGCGTCGAGGAGGACGGGCAGATACGCAGTATTTT.

This CDR3 is CASSLLSGDETQYF. In DNA form, the CDR3 reads TGCGCCAGCAGCTTGCTGTCGGGAGATGAGACCCAGTACTTC. The J gene is TRBJ2-5, the V gene TRBV5-1; D is perhaps TRBD2 (6 bases). Germline assignment: CDR1 SGHRS and CDR2 YFSETQ. The CDR3 consists of 14 residues. The V end was cut by 1 base, the J end by 5 bases, with 12 bases between.